The present entry profiles one T cell receptor beta chain with its context. Its antigen is unidentified. Making TCR cDNA involved 5'RACE template switching, which added UMIs and a universal primer site. TCRdb reanalysed the 5' RACE reads using MiXCR and keeps one entry per CDR3 protein. The sample shows around 350,000 distinct CDR3 sequences, 11% of them seen only once. The CDR3 totals 16 residues. Deletions cut 7 bases from V and 0 bases from J, with 18 bases between. The germline gives CDR1 SGHVS, CDR2 FNYEAQ. The sample is drawn from a study of T cells after yellow fever vaccination. Study information: Fractions of low cell number were prepared using SMART-Seq v4 Ultra Low Input. Findings and limits, study-wide: The presence of abundant clonotypes contaminating from the bulk population was possible in FACS-sorted repertoires. Peaking faster, on day 5 versus 15, the secondary response was nonetheless weaker.

The rearrangement joins TRBV7-6 to TRBJ1-2; maybe TRBD1 (5 bases). The clonotype comes from a man aged 18 to 35 who received the YFV17D yellow fever vaccine. Sequenced here: PBMCs, sampled on the day of the first yellow fever vaccination. CDR3 nucleotides: TGTGCCAGCACCCCGACAGCGGAACCCCCTAACTATGGCTACACCTTC. It specifies CASTPTAEPPNYGYTF.